This section outlines one T cell receptor beta chain sequence together with its context. The sample comes from a study of shared clonotypes between healthy human individuals. CDR3 length equals 19 residues. The V segment lost 3 bases and the J segment 1 base; nucleotides outside the gene matches: 13. Germline V gene lookup returns CDR1 LNHNV and CDR2 YYDKDF (reference sequence). The assay was immunoSEQ multiplex PCR, and TCRdb's table has in-frame clones only and misses some. Among 450,000 to 600,000 clones listed, approximately 79% were seen once. The TCR comes from a woman in her thirties or forties in good health. Some clones in this sample may be carry-over from other donors' samples. This chain uses TRBV15 with TRBJ2-2; 8 positions agree with TRBD2. Sample: PBMCs. CDR3 sequence reads: CATSSLYLWTSRNTGELFF. CDR3 coding DNA: TGTGCCACCAGCAGCCTCTACCTTTGGACTAGCCGGAACACCGGGGAGCTGTTTTTT.